This TCR beta chain was recovered during a study of control samples from healthy donors and cancer patients. Here immunoSEQ multiplex PCR was the method, and the copy in TCRdb shows in-frame clones only, minus some. The sample yields approximately 150,000 clones, about 94% seen once. CDR1 and CDR2 from the germline V gene are SGHVS and FQNEAQ. This CDR3 has 14 amino acids. V shed 2 bases and J shed 0 bases, with 7 bases lying between them. This sequence originates from a man in his fifties or sixties with colorectal cancer. The genes are TRBV7-8 and TRBJ1-1; D not certain. Material: PBMCs. The CDR3 region has the DNA TGTGCCAGCAGCTTATATCAGATGAACACTGAAGCTTTCTTT. It yields the protein CASSLYQMNTEAFF.